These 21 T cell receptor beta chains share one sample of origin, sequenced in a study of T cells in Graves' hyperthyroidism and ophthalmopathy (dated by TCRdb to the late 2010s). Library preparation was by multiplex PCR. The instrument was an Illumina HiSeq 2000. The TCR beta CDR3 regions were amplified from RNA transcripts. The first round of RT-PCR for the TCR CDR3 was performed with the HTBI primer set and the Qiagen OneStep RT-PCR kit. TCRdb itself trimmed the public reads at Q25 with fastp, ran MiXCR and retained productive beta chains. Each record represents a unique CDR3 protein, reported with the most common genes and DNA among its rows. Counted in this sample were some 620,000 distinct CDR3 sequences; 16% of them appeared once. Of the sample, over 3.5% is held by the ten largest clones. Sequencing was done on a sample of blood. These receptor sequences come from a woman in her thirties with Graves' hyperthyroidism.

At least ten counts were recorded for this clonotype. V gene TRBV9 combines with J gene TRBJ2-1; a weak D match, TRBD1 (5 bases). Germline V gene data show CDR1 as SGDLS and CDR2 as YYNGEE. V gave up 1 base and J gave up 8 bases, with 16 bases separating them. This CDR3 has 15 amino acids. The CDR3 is CASSVWAVGADEQFF. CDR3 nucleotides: TGTGCCAGCAGCGTATGGGCAGTTGGGGCCGATGAGCAGTTCTTC.

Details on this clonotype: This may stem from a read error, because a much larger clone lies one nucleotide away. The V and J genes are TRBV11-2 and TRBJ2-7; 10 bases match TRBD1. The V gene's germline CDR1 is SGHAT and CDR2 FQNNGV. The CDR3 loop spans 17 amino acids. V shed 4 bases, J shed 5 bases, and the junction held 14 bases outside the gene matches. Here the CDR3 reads CASSYQSSETGGHEQYF. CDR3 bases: TGTGCCAGCAGCTACCAATCTTCCGAGACAGGGGGCCACGAGCAGTACTTC. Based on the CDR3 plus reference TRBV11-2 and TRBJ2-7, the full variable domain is EAGVAQSPRYKIIEKRQSVAFWCNPISGHATLYWYQQILGQGPKLLIQFQNNGVVDDSQLPKDRFSAERLKGVDSTLKIQPAKLEDSAVYLCASSYQSSETGGHEQYFGPGTRLTVT.

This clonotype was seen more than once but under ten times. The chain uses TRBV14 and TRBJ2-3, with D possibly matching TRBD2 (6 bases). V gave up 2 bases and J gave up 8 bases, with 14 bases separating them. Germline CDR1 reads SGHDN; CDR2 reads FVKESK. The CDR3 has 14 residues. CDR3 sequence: CASSQSTRVGTQYF. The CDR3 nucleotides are TGTGCCAGCAGCCAATCGACTAGAGTGGGTACGCAGTATTTT.

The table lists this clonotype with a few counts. The CDR3 protein is CSVLIAENSYEQYF. CDR3 bases: TGCAGCGTCCTAATAGCGGAAAATTCCTACGAGCAGTACTTC. V gene TRBV29-1 combines with J gene TRBJ2-7; D perhaps matches TRBD2 (6 bases). Germline V CDR1 and CDR2: SQVTM, ANQGSEA. This CDR3 has 14 residues. V was cut by 6 bases and J by 1 base, with 16 bases left in between.

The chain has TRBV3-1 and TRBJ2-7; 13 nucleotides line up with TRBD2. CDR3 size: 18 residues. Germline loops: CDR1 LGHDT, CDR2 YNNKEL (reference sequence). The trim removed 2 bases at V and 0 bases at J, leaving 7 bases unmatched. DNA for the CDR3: TGTGCCAGCAGCCAACCGCGGACTAGCGGGAGAATCTCCTACGAGCAGTACTTC. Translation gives CASSQPRTSGRISYEQYF.

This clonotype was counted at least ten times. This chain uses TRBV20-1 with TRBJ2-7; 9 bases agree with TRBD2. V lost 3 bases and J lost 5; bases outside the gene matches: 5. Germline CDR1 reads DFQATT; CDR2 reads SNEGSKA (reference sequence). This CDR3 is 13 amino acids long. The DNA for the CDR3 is TGCAGTGCTAGTGGGACTAGCCCTAACGAGCAGTACTTC. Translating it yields CSASGTSPNEQYF.

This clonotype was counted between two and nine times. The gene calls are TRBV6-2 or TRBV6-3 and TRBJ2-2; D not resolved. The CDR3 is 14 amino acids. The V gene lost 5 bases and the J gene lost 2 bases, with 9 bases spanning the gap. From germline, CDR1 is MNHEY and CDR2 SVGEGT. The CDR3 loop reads CASSDVVNTGELFF. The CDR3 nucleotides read TGTGCCAGCAGTGACGTCGTAAACACCGGGGAGCTGTTTTTT.

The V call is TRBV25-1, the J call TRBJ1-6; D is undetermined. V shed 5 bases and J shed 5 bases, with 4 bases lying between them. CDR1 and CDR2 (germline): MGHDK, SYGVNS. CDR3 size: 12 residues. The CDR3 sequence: CASSPHNSPLHF. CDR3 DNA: TGTGCCAGCAGTCCCCATAATTCACCCCTCCACTTT.

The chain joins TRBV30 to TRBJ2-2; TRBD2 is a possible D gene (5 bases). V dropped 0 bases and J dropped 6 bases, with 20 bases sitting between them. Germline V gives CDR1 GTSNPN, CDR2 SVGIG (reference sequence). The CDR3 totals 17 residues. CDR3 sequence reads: CAWSVRVGETLPGELFF. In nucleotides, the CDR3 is TGTGCCTGGAGTGTACGGGTCGGGGAAACATTACCCGGGGAGCTGTTTTTT.

The CDR3 region has the DNA TGTGCCATCAGTGACTCGCCCCGGACGTTCTATGGCTACACCTTC. Translation gives CAISDSPRTFYGYTF. The gene calls are TRBV10-3 and TRBJ1-2; D is unclear. The V end was cut by 3 bases, the J end by 4 bases, with 15 bases between. The CDR3 runs 15 residues. Germline lookup yields CDR1 ENHRY and CDR2 SYGVKD.

In DNA, the CDR3 is TGTGCCAGCAGTGAGTGGCGGGACTTTCTGTCCCCCGAGCAGTACTTC. The encoded protein is CASSEWRDFLSPEQYF. The chain joins TRBV6-1 to TRBJ2-7; the D gene is possibly TRBD2 (6 bases). V gave up 3 bases and J gave up 6 bases, with 21 bases separating them. Germline CDR1 reads MNHNS; CDR2 reads SASEGT. CDR3 length equals 16 residues.

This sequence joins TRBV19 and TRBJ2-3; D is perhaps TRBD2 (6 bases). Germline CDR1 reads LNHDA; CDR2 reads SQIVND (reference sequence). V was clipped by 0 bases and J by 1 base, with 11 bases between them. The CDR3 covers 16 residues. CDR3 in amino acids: CASSIDRETGTDTQYF. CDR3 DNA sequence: TGTGCCAGTAGTATAGATCGGGAGACTGGCACAGATACGCAGTATTTT.

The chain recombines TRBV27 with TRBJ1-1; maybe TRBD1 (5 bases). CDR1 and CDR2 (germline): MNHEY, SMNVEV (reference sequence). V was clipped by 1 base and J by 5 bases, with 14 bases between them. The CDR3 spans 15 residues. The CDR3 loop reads CASSLFSGLGTEAFF. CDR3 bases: TGTGCCAGCAGTTTATTTTCAGGGCTGGGGACTGAAGCTTTCTTT.

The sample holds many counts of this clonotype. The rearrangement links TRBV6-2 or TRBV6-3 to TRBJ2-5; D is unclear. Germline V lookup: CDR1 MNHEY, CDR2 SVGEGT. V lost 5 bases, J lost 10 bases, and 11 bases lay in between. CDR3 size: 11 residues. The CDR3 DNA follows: TGTGCCAGCAGTCAAGGACGGATCCAGTACTTC. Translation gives CASSQGRIQYF.

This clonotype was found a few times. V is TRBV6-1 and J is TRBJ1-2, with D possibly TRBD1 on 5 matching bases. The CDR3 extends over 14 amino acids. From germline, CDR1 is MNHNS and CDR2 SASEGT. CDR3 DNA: TGTGCGAGTTCTAGAGGGGCGGGCACTTATGGCTACACCTTC. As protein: CASSRGAGTYGYTF.

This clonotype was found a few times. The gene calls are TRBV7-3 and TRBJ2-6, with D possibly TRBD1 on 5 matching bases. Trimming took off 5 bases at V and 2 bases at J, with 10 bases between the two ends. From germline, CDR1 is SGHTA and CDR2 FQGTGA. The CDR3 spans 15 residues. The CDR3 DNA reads TGTGCCAGCAGCAGCAGGGTCCCTGGGGCCAACGTCCTGACTTTC. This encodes CASSSRVPGANVLTF. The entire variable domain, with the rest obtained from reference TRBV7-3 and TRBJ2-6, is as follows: GAGVSQTPSNKVTEKGKYVELRCDPISGHTALYWYRQSLGQGPEFLIYFQGTGAADDSGLPNDRFFAVRPEGSVSTLKIQRTERGDSAVYLCASSSRVPGANVLTFGAGSRLTVL.

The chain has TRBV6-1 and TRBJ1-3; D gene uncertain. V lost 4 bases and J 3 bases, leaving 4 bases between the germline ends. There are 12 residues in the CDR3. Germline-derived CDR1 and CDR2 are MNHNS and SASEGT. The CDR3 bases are TGTGCCAGCAGTGCTATTGGAAACACCATATATTTT. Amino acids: CASSAIGNTIYF.

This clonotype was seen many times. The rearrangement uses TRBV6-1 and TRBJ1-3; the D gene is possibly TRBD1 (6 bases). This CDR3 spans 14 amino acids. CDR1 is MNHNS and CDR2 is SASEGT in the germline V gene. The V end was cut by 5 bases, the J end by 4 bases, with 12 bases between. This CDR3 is CASSSAQGGNTIYF. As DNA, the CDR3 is TGTGCCAGCAGTTCGGCACAGGGAGGAAACACCATATATTTT.

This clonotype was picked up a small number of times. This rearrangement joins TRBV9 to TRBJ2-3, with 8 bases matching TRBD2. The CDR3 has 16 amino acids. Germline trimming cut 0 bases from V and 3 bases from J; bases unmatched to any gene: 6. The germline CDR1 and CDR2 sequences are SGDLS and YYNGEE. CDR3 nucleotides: TGTGCCAGCAGCGTAGCGGGAGGGACGAATACAGATACGCAGTATTTT. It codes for CASSVAGGTNTDTQYF. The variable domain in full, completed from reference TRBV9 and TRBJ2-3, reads DSGVTQTPKHLITATGQRVTLRCSPRSGDLSVYWYQQSLDQGLQFLIQYYNGEERAKGNILERFSAQQFPDLHSELNLSSLELGDSALYFCASSVAGGTNTDTQYFGPGTRLTVL.

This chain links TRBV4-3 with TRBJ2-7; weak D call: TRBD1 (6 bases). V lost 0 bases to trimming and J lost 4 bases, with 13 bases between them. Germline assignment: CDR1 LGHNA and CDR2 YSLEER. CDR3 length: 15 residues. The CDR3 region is CASSQELGAMYEQYF. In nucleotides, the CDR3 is TGCGCCAGCAGCCAAGAGCTGGGGGCTATGTACGAGCAGTACTTC.

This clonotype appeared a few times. The CDR3: CASSPGTSGKMGQFF. DNA of the CDR3: TGTGCCAGCTCACCCGGGACTAGCGGGAAGATGGGGCAGTTCTTC. The gene calls are TRBV18 and TRBJ2-1; 13 nucleotides align to TRBD2. The length of the CDR3 is 15 residues. The junction had 8 bases not matched to a gene; V was cut back by 3 bases and J by 12 bases. Germline V lookup: CDR1 KGHSH, CDR2 LQKENI.